Listed below are T cell receptor beta chains from one sample, sequenced in a study of blood T cell repertoires in COVID-19. Method: immunoSEQ multiplex PCR; TCRdb's copy keeps in-frame clones and lacks some. The sample consists of more than 250,000 clones, over 75% of them appearing once. Sequenced: PBMCs or T cells enriched from blood (not recorded which). Every receptor here comes from a woman in her twenties or thirties who had recovered from COVID-19. Each CDR3 is given with its conserved first and last residue. The order of the fields is CDR3 protein, CDR3 length, J gene, V gene, D gene. The D gene is left open where the match is weak.

CASSQLSGVHNEQFF	15	TRBJ2-1	TRBV10-1	TRBD2
CASSPQRGGADTQYF	15	TRBJ2-3	TRBV18	TRBD2
CASSQAGNSPLHF	13	TRBJ1-6	TRBV4-3	.
CASSPAAGGHYGYTF	15	TRBJ1-2	TRBV5-1	TRBD1
CASSLGTGEGQPQHF	15	TRBJ1-5	TRBV7-2	TRBD1
CASRLDRWGSPLHF	14	TRBJ1-6	TRBV19	TRBD1
CASSFGGARRNEQFF	15	TRBJ2-1	TRBV7-2	TRBD2
CATSRVGGVGNEQFF	15	TRBJ2-1	TRBV15	.
CASSEPGPDTQYF	13	TRBJ2-3	TRBV10-2	.
CAWSLGGTYEQYF	13	TRBJ2-7	TRBV30	TRBD2
CASSLGATGGENIQYF	16	TRBJ2-4	TRBV5-1	TRBD1
CASSPHLTGTYEQYF	15	TRBJ2-7	TRBV27	TRBD1
CASSLVRGETETQYF	15	TRBJ2-5	TRBV7-7	.
CSVEVGVPGTEAFF	14	TRBJ1-1	TRBV29-1	.
CASSLGAFNSPLHF	14	TRBJ1-6	TRBV7-2	.
CASSLATGNNSPLHF	15	TRBJ1-6	TRBV27	TRBD1
CASSFSRTGVGYTF	14	TRBJ1-2	TRBV19	TRBD1
CASSPGQALGGKLFF	15	TRBJ1-4	TRBV3-1/TRBV3-2	TRBD1
CASSLESQVVREQYF	15	TRBJ2-7	TRBV7-2	.
CASSPGGSEAFF	12	TRBJ1-1	TRBV5-1	.
CASSRDAGGVDEQYF	15	TRBJ2-7	TRBV4-1	TRBD2
CANSTHHQGWDEKLFF	16	TRBJ1-4	TRBV7-4	.
CASSSTGQNSNQPQHF	16	TRBJ1-5	TRBV27	TRBD1
CSVGQSNSNQPQHF	14	TRBJ1-5	TRBV29-1	.
CASSRQGDGEQYF	13	TRBJ2-7	TRBV6-5	TRBD1
CASTWEALVGNTIYF	15	TRBJ1-3	TRBV6-5	.
CASRRAGEQYF	11	TRBJ2-7	TRBV19	.
CASRPGGEELFF	12	TRBJ2-2	TRBV28	.
CAWSVGVGHTEAFF	14	TRBJ1-1	TRBV30	.
CASSQDLETAYGYTF	15	TRBJ1-2	TRBV4-3	.
CASSPGTGKGELFF	14	TRBJ2-2	TRBV11-3	TRBD1
CASNPGDRGLYNSPLHF	17	TRBJ1-6	TRBV6-2/TRBV6-3	TRBD1
CASSSPRDRGPMNTEAFF	18	TRBJ1-1	TRBV7-9	TRBD1
CASSPGLGGAYYEQYF	16	TRBJ2-7	TRBV11-3	TRBD1
CASTRLAGSQETQYF	15	TRBJ2-5	TRBV5-1	TRBD2
CASNQGAPRSNQPQHF	16	TRBJ1-5	TRBV7-2	TRBD1
CASSPSVAGGPETQYF	16	TRBJ2-5	TRBV18	TRBD2
CAWSVEGEQYF	11	TRBJ2-7	TRBV30	.
CATAGAPNTEAFF	13	TRBJ1-1	TRBV2	.
CASSEGLHNSPLHF	14	TRBJ1-6	TRBV5-6	.